This record concerns one T cell receptor (beta chain) sequence. Antigen unknown. This entry belongs to a study of CD8 T cells in Susac syndrome. Study-level findings and limits: Regarding the TCR sequencing and HLA analysis, the study admitted that a relatively small number of individuals were involved.

Controls were healthy donors chosen to match patients in age and sex. Random hexamers were used to reverse transcribe 0.5 to 1 ug of RNA. A multiplex approach, immunoSEQ multiplex PCR, amplified TCR beta CDR3 across 54 Vbeta and 13 Jbeta. Each CDR3 protein is one row after TCRdb ran MiXCR on the immunoSEQ multiplex PCR reads. The table lists around 130,000 distinct CDR3 sequences, 94% of them singletons. The TCR comes from a human donor in good health. The material sequenced was CD4+ T cells from PBMCs.

CDR3 coding DNA: TGTGCCAGCTCATCCCGACAGGGGGACGAGCAGTACTTC. It is translated as CASSSRQGDEQYF. J is TRBJ2-7 and V is TRBV18; 9 positions match TRBD1. The CDR3 length is 13 residues. Losses at the gene ends were 5 bases for V and 5 bases for J; bases not matched to a gene: 4. CDR1 and CDR2 (germline): KGHSH, LQKENI.